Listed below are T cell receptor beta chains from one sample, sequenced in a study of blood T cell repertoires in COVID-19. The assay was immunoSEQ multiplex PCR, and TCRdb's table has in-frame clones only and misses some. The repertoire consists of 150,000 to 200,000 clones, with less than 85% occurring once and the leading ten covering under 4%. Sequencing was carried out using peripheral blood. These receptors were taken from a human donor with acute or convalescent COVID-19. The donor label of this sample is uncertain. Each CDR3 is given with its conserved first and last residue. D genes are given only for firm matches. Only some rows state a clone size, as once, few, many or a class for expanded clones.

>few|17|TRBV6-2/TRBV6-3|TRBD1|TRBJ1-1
TGTGCCAGCAGTTACTCGAGAACAGGGGAAAGGGCCACTGAAGCTTTCTTT
CASSYSRTGERATEAFF
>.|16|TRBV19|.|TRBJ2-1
TGTGCCAGTAGCGGCTCCCCGGGACACAGTTACAATGAGCAGTTCTTC
CASSGSPGHSYNEQFF
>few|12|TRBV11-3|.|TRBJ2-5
TGTGCCAGCAGTCCCCCGACGGGGACCCAGTACTTC
CASSPPTGTQYF
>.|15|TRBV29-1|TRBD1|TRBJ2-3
TGCAGCGTTGATAGAGGACAGGTCCGAGGGGGAACGCAGTATTTT
CSVDRGQVRGGTQYF
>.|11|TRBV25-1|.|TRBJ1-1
TGTGCCAGCAGTCGGGGAACTGAAGCTTTCTTT
CASSRGTEAFF
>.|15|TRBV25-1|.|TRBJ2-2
TGTGCCAGCAGTGAAGGGCGGGGAATCACCGGGGAGCTGTTTTTT
CASSEGRGITGELFF
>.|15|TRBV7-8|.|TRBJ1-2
TGTGCCAGCAGCTTACTGGCGGGGGAAGGCTATGGCTACACCTTC
CASSLLAGEGYGYTF
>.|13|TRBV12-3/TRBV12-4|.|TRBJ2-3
TGTGCCAGCAGTTTAGACGGGGGAGATACGCAGTATTTT
CASSLDGGDTQYF
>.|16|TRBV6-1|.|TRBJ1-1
TGTGCCAGCAGTGATCGGGGGGGCACAGGGAGTGCTGAAGCTTTCTTT
CASSDRGGTGSAEAFF
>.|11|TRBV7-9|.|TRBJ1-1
TGTGCCAGCAACGAGGACACTGAAGCTTTCTTT
CASNEDTEAFF
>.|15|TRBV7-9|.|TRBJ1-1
TGTGCCAGCAGCCCCCGGACTTCAATTAACACTGAAGCTTTCTTT
CASSPRTSINTEAFF
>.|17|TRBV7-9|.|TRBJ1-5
TGTGCCAGCAGCTTAGCTCATGTGAGGGACAACCTTCAGCCCCAGCATTTT
CASSLAHVRDNLQPQHF
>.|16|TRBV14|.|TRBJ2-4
TGTGCCAGCAGCCAATTGGGGCAGGGATATAGAAACATTCAGTACTTC
CASSQLGQGYRNIQYF
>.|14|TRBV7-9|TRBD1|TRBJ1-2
TGTGCCAGCAGCTTAGTACAGGGGAACTATGGCTACACCTTC
CASSLVQGNYGYTF
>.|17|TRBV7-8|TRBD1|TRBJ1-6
TGTGCCAGCAGCCCCCGGACAGGGGGCTCCTATAATTCACCCCTCCACTTT
CASSPRTGGSYNSPLHF
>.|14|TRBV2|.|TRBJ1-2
TGTGCCAGCAACCGACAGGCGGTGAACTATGGCTACACCTTC
CASNRQAVNYGYTF
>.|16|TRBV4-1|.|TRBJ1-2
TGCGCCAGCAGCCAAGTAGTTGGAACAGATCCCATTGGCTACACCTTC
CASSQVVGTDPIGYTF
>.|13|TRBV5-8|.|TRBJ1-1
TGTGCCAGCAGCCGGGGGAGGCAGGGAACGGCTTTCTTT
CASSRGRQGTAFF
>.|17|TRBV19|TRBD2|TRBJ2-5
TGTGCCAGTAGTTTGGCGACTAGCGGGGGGCCCCAAGAGACCCAGTACTTC
CASSLATSGGPQETQYF
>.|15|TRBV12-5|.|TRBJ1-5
TGTGCTAGTGGTTTGGGGGACACGAGCAATCAGCCCCAGCATTTT
CASGLGDTSNQPQHF
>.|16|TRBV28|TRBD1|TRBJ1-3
TGTGCCAGCAGTTTATTGCAGGGGGTCTCTGGAAACACCATATATTTT
CASSLLQGVSGNTIYF
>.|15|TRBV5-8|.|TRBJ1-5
TGTGCCAGCAGCTTCGGTGGGCTTGGTAATCAGCCCCAGCATTTT
CASSFGGLGNQPQHF
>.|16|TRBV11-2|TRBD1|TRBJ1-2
TGTGCCAGCAGCTTAGGATTCGGGACAGGGGCCTTTGGCTACACCTTC
CASSLGFGTGAFGYTF
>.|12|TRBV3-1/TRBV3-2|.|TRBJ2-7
TGTGCCAGCAGCCAAAATCGGTACGAGCAGTACTTC
CASSQNRYEQYF
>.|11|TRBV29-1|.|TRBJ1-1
TGCAGCGTTGGTTCTTCTCCTGAAGCTTTCTTT
CSVGSSPEAFF
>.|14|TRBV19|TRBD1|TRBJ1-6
TGTGCCAGTAGTCGACAGGGAGAGAATTCACCCCTCCACTTT
CASSRQGENSPLHF
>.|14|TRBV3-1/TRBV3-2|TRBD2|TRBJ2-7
TGTGCCAGCAGCCTGGCTAGCGGTGACTACGAGCAGTACTTC
CASSLASGDYEQYF
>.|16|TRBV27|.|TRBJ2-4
TGTGCCAGCAGTTTATCGCAGGGGCTCGCCAAAAACATTCAGTACTTC
CASSLSQGLAKNIQYF
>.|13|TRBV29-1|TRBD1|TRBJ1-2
TGCAGCGTTGTATTGGGACAGGGTTTTGGCTACACCTTC
CSVVLGQGFGYTF
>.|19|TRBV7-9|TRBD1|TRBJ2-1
TGTGCCAGCAGCTTCACCACTGGGATCCCGGGACAGGGTTTTGATGAGCAGTTCTTC
CASSFTTGIPGQGFDEQFF
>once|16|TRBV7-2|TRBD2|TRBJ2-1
TGTGCCAGCAGCTCCATTGGGAGCGGGGGGGCCGTTGAGCAGTTCTTC
CASSSIGSGGAVEQFF
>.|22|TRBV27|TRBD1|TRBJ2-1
TGTGCCAGCAGCTTCGAAAGGAACCGACAGGGGCACGAGTTGAGCTCCTACAATGAGCAGTTCTTC
CASSFERNRQGHELSSYNEQFF
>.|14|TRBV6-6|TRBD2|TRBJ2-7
TGTGCCAGCAGTTCCCCGGGAGGCCTTTACGAGCAGTACTTC
CASSSPGGLYEQYF
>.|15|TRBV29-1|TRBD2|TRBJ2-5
TGCAGCGTTGACAAGCTTGCTAGCGGGGGCCAAACCCAGTACTTC
CSVDKLASGGQTQYF
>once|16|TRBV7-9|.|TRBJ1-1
TGTGCCAGCAGCTTACGTGCAAGTAGGACAAACACTGAAGCTTTCTTT
CASSLRASRTNTEAFF
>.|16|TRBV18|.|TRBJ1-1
TGTGCCAGCTCACCAATGGGCGGGCAGGAGAACACTGAAGCTTTCTTT
CASSPMGGQENTEAFF